This T cell receptor (beta chain) was found in a study of human T cells and chemical hapten exposure. Turning to the study itself: TCR yields per sample varied, mainly owing to small pooled library volume differences.

Whole-study findings and limits: As patch test score rose, PT1 expanded TCR counts tended to rise as well.

This clonotype was observed a handful of times. Its antigen is as yet unknown. The germline gives CDR1 SGHTA, CDR2 FQGNSA. This CDR3 region has 15 residues. Between the trimmed V and J ends, which lost 0 bases and 4 bases, there was a span of 13 bases. The study used a library that attached unique molecular identifiers to individual cDNA molecules. Per the study methods: Between about 23,224 and 750,000 TCRs appeared in each sample, and the median stood at 95,638. TCRdb re-called the RACE reads with MiXCR, one entry per CDR3 protein. TCRdb, not the original authors, processed these V and J calls. The table has roughly 42,000 distinct CDR3 sequences, 8.5% to 10% seen once. Noted time point: patch test 2, 6 weeks after DPC sensitization. Treatment in this sample: therapeutic diphenylcyclopropenone sensitization with weekly scalp DPC. Someone pulled total RNA out of unfractionated whole blood.

This specimen was whole blood, taken in connection with sensitization to the hapten diphenylcyclopropenone (DPC). The chain combines TRBV7-2 with TRBJ2-7; D unclear. The sequence was collected from a young woman with alopecia areata. Some clones in this sample may be carry-over from other donors' samples. The CDR3: CASSLAVTLKYEQYF. The CDR3 DNA reads as TGTGCCAGCAGCTTAGCTGTAACCTTAAAATACGAGCAGTACTTC.